This T cell receptor beta chain was documented in a study of beta chain features in type 1 diabetes. Overall study context: Regarding age, gender and cell yields, patients proved similar to healthy donors. Study-wide results and limits: Junctions at VDJ sites from type 1 diabetes patients had fewer insertions and more deletions. Among patients with Type 1 diabetes, TCRB CDR3s were moderately but significantly shorter in every one of the four CD4+ subsets.

Turning to this clone: The antigen remains undetermined.

Trimming took 0 bases from V and 2 from J, leaving 8 bases between them. Per germline, CDR1 MNHEY and CDR2 SVGAGI. The CDR3 runs to 15 residues. Sequencing targeted expressed TCRB transcripts, as all isolated RNA had been reverse transcribed. The data were produced by immunoSEQ multiplex PCR, yet TCRdb's version contains in-frame clones alone and is incomplete. The sample consists of roughly 140,000 clones, about a tenth of them appearing once. Sequenced material: central memory CD4+ T cells from blood. V gene TRBV6-5 combines with J gene TRBJ1-5; TRBD1 might be the D (6 bases). This receptor was obtained from a man aged 30 to 45 with type 1 diabetes. CDR3 region: CASSYSAGGNQPQHF. CDR3 DNA: TGTGCCAGCAGTTACTCTGCAGGGGGCAATCAGCCCCAGCATTTT.